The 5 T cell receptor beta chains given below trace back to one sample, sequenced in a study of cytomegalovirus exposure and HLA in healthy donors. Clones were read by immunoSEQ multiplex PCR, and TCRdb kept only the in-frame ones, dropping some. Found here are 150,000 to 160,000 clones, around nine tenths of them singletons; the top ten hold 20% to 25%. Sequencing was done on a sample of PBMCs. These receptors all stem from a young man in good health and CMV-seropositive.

As DNA, the CDR3 is TGTGCCAGCAGTTACTCGCGACTAGAGAACGGCGAGCAGTACTTC. It translates to CASSYSRLENGEQYF. The chain links TRBV6-6 to TRBJ2-7; D perhaps matches TRBD2 (6 bases). V was trimmed by 0 bases and J by 6 bases, leaving 15 bases between them. The CDR3 sequence is 15 residues long. Germline V gives CDR1 MNHNY, CDR2 SVGAGI (reference sequence).

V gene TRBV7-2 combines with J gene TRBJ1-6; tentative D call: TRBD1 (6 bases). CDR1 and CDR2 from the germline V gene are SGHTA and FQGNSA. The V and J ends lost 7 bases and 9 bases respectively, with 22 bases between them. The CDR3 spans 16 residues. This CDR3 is CASTLRTQQGTSPLHF. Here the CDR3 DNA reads TGTGCCAGCACCCTTAGGACCCAACAGGGAACTTCACCCCTCCACTTT.

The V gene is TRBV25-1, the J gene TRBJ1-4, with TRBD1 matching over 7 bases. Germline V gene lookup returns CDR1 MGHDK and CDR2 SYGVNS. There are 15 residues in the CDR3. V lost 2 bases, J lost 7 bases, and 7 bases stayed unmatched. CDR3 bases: TGTGCCAGCAGTGAAAGAGGGGGCCGTGTTGAAAAACTGTTTTTT. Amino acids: CASSERGGRVEKLFF. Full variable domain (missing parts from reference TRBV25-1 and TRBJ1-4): EADIYQTPRYLVIGTGKKITLECSQTMGHDKMYWYQQDPGMELHLIHYSYGVNSTEKGDLSSESTVSRIRTEHFPLTLESARPSHTSQYLCASSERGGRVEKLFFGSGTQLSVL.

CDR3 nucleotide sequence: TGTGCCAGCAGCGCAAGGGACAGGGGCTACAATGAGCAGTTCTTC. Protein product: CASSARDRGYNEQFF. J is TRBJ2-1 and V is TRBV5-5, with 10 bases that match TRBD1. This CDR3 is 15 amino acids long. After removal of 4 bases from V and 3 bases from J, the junction contained 4 bases not matched to a gene. Germline lookup yields CDR1 SGHKS and CDR2 YYEKEE (reference sequence).

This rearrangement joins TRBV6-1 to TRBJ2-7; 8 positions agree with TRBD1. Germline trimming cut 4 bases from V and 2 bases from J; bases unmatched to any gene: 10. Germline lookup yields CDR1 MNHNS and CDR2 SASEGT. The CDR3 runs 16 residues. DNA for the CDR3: TGTGCCAGCAGTGGCAGACAGGGGCGCCTCACCTACGAGCAGTACTTC. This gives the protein CASSGRQGRLTYEQYF.